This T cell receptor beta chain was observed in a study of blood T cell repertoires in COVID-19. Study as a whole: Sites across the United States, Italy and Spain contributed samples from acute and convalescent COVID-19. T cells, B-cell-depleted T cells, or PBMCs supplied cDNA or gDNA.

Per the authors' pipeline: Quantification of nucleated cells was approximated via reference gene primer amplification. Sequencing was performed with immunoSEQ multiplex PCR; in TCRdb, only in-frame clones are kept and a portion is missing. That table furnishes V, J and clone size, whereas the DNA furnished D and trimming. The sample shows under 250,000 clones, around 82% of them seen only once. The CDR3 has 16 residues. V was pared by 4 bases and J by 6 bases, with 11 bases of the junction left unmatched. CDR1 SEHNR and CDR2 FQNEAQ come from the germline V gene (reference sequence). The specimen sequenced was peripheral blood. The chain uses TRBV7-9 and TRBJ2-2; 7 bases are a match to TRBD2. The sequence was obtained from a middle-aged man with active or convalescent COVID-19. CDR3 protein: CASSSGLVGGSGELFF. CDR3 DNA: TGTGCCAGCAGCTCCGGACTAGTTGGGGGGTCCGGGGAGCTGTTTTTT.